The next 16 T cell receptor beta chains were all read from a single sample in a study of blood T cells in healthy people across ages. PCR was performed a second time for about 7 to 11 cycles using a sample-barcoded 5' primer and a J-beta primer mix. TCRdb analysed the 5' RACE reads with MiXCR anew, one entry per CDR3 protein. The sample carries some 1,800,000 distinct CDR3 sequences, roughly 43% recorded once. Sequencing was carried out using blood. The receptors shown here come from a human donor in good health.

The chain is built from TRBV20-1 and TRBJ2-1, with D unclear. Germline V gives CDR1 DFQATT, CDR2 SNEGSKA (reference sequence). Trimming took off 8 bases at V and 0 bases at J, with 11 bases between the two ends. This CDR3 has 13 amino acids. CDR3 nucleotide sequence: TGCAGTCCACTGCGAAGCTCCTACAATGAGCAGTTCTTC. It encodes CSPLRSSYNEQFF.

The CDR3 coding sequence is TGTGCCAGCAGCCCTCCAATAGGGGCTAACTATGGCTACACCTTC. Its protein product is CASSPPIGANYGYTF. The chain recombines TRBV7-9 with TRBJ1-2; D perhaps matches TRBD1 (5 bases). The CDR3 contains 15 residues. Germline CDR1 reads SEHNR; CDR2 reads FQNEAQ (reference sequence). Trimming pared 5 bases from V and 0 bases from J, leaving 13 bases between.

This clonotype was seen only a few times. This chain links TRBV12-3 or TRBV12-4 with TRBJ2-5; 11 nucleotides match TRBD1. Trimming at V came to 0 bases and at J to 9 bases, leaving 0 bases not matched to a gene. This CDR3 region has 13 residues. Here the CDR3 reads CASSLADRGPQYF. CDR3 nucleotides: TGTGCCAGCAGTTTAGCGGACAGGGGGCCCCAGTACTTC.

CDR3 loop: CASLKWTGGEYEQYF. DNA for the CDR3: TGTGCCAGCCTGAAGTGGACAGGGGGCGAGTACGAGCAGTACTTC. The chain is built from TRBV2 and TRBJ2-7, with 11 bases that match TRBD1. J lost 4 bases, V lost 8 bases, and 10 bases had no gene match. The CDR3 is 15 amino acids. Germline V gene data show CDR1 as SNHLY and CDR2 as FYNNEI.

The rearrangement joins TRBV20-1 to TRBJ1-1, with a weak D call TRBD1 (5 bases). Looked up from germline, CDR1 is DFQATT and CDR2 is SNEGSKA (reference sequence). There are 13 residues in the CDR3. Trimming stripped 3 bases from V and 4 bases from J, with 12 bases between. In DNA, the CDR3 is TGCAGTGCTAGTCCAGGGCCGAGCACTGAAGCTTTCTTT. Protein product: CSASPGPSTEAFF.

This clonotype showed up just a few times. The CDR3 sequence: CASSLANPVEQFF. The CDR3 DNA is TGTGCCAGCAGCTTGGCCAACCCTGTTGAGCAGTTCTTC. The chain joins TRBV5-5 to TRBJ2-1; no definite D call. V was trimmed by 0 bases and J by 9 bases, leaving 10 bases between them. In germline, CDR1 is SGHKS, CDR2 YYEKEE (reference sequence). This CDR3 comprises 13 residues.

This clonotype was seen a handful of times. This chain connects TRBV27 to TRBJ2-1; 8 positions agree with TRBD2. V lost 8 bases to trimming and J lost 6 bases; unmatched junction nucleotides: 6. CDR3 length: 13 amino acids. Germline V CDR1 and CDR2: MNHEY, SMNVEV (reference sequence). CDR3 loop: CASRRGAPNEQFF. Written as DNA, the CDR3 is TGTGCCAGCCGGCGGGGGGCCCCCAATGAGCAGTTCTTC.

CDR3 nucleotide sequence: TGTGCCAGCAGTCCTGAACAGGGGTTGAACTATGGCTACACCTTC. Translating gives CASSPEQGLNYGYTF. The V gene is TRBV12-3 or TRBV12-4, the J gene TRBJ1-2; 7 bases are shared with TRBD1. The CDR3 contains 15 residues. Trimming cost V 5 bases and J 2 bases; bases outside gene matches: 8.

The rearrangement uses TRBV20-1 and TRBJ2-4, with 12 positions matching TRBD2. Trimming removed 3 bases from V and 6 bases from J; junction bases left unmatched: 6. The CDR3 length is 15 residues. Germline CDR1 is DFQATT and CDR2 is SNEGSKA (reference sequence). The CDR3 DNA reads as TGCAGTGCTAGCTTACTAGCGGGGGGTCCAAACATTCAGTACTTC. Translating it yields CSASLLAGGPNIQYF.

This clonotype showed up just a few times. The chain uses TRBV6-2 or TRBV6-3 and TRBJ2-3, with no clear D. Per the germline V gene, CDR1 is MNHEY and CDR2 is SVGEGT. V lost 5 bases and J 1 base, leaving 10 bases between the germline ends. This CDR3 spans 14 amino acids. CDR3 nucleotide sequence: TGTGCCAGCAGTCAACGCGGACGCACAGATACGCAGTATTTT. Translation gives CASSQRGRTDTQYF.

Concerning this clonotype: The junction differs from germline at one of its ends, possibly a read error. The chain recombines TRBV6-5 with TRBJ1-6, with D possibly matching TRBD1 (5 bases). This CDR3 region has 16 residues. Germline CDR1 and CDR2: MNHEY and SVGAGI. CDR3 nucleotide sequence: TGTGCCAGCAGTTACTCGGGGGTAGAATATAGTTCACCCCTCCACTTT. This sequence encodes CASSYSGVEYSSPLHF.

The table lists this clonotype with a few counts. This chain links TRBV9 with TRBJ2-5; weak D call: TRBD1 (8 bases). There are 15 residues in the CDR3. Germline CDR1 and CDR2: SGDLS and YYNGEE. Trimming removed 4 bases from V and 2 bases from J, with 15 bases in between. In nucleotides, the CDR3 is TGTGCCAGCAGCAAACAGGGGGGGGATCAAGAGACCCAGTACTTC. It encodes CASSKQGGDQETQYF. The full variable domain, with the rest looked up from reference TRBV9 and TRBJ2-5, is DSGVTQTPKHLITATGQRVTLRCSPRSGDLSVYWYQQSLDQGLQFLIQYYNGEERAKGNILERFSAQQFPDLHSELNLSSLELGDSALYFCASSKQGGDQETQYFGPGTRLLVL.

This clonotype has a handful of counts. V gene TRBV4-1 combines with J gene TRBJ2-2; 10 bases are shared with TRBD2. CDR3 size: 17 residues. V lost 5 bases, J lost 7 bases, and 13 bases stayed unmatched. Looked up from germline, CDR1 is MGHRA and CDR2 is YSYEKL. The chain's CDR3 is CASSADPSGGAVGELFF. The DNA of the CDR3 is TGCGCCAGCAGCGCCGACCCCAGCGGGGGGGCAGTCGGGGAGCTGTTTTTT.

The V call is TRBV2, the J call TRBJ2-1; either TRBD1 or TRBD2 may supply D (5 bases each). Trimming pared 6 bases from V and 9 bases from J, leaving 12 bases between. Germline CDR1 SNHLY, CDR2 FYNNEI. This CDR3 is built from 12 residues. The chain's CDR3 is CASRPRGPEQFF. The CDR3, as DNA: TGTGCCAGCAGACCCCGGGGACCTGAGCAGTTCTTC.

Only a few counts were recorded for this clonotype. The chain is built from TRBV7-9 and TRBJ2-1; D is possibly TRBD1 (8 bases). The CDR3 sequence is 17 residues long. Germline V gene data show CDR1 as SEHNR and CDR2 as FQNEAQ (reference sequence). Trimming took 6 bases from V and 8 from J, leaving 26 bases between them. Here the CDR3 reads CASRPGGDRRTGDEQFF. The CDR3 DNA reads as TGTGCCAGCAGACCAGGGGGGGACAGGCGAACCGGTGATGAGCAGTTCTTC.

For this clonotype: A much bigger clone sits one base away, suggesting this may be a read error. This chain's CDR3 is CSASKGQSDMQYF. DNA of the CDR3: TGCAGCGCGAGCAAGGGACAATCAGATATGCAGTATTTT. The V and J genes are TRBV29-1 and TRBJ2-3, with a possible D match to TRBD1 (6 bases). The CDR3 covers 13 residues. CDR1 and CDR2 (germline): SQVTM, ANQGSEA.